The clone carrying this T cell receptor (beta chain) has only a few counts. Its antigen remains unidentified. This entry comes from a study of cytomegalovirus exposure and HLA in healthy donors. Study-level results: Fewer N-insertions (relative to the approximately 670-donor mean) were reportedly seen in an Asian-associated ancestry cluster in a later analysis. Reported performance of the classifier showed diagnosis of cytomegalovirus status with high specificity and sensitivity. In a later analysis, at a false discovery rate of 0.05, under 20,000 TCR beta sequences matched HLA alleles. A few of the chains that were CMV-associated were confirmed in vitro to be specific for CMV antigens.

The PCR contained 60 Vbeta and 13 Jbeta primers. TCRdb keeps only in-frame clones here, not all; method: immunoSEQ multiplex PCR. The data contain around 140,000 clones, under 10% of them seen just once; the ten biggest clones take up roughly 7.2%. Germline CDR1 reads SNHLY; CDR2 reads FYNNEI. V was cut by 7 bases and J by 0 bases, with 16 bases left in between. The CDR3 consists of 16 residues. This TCR was recovered from a woman in her 40s in good health and CMV-seropositive. The chain carries TRBV2 and TRBJ1-5; weak D call: TRBD1 (6 bases). The material sequenced was PBMCs. CDR3 loop: CASTQGDRISNQPQHF. CDR3 in DNA: TGTGCCAGCACCCAGGGAGACAGGATTAGCAATCAGCCCCAGCATTTT.